This T cell receptor beta chain was sequenced for a study of Ad26.COV2.S vaccination and SARS-CoV-2 variants. Study details: Ad26.COV2.S given intramuscularly, once or twice 56 days apart. General study results and limits: Vaccine and placebo recipients had similar non-spike TCR breadth.

Trimming removed 0 bases at V and 6 bases at J, with 8 bases between. The CDR3 covers 13 residues. Germline V gene sequence: CDR1 MNHEY, CDR2 SVGAGI. Regarding treatment: approximately 18 received Ad26.COV2.S at low or high dose, single or two shots; several received placebo; per-sample allocation not given. The study sampled participants on day 63 after the first vaccine or placebo injection. The shot given was an Ad26 vector that makes Wuhan-strain SARS-CoV-2 spike. Concerning this clone: Its antigen is as yet unknown. Within the sample, other DNA sequences also encode this same CDR3.

TCRdb's table, derived via immunoSEQ multiplex PCR, lists solely in-frame clones and lacks some. The sample lists approximately 350,000 clones, about four fifths occurring once. This sequence originates from a person aged 18-60 years who received the Ad26.COV2.S COVID-19 vaccine or a placebo. The V gene is TRBV6-5, the J gene TRBJ1-1, with D possibly being TRBD1 (6 bases). Source: peripheral blood, taken in a trial of Ad26.COV2.S vaccine versus placebo. CDR3 DNA: TGTGCCAGCAGTTACTCGGGGGGCCCTGAAGCTTTCTTT. Translated, it gives CASSYSGGPEAFF.